This TCR beta chain was observed in a study of blood T cell repertoires in COVID-19. Looking at the study overall: Samples representing acute and convalescent COVID-19 were sourced from the United States, Italy and Spain. Sample material is recorded as cDNA or gDNA derived from T cells, B-cell-depleted T cells, or PBMCs.

Assay used: immunoSEQ multiplex PCR; TCRdb lists only in-frame clones, some missing. The sample carries about 180,000 clones, less than 90% recorded once. The sequence derives from a man between 65 and 85 years old with active or convalescent COVID-19. The sequenced sample was peripheral blood.

CDR3 sequence reads: CASNLASGRAGNEQFF. The CDR3 region has the DNA TGTGCCAGCAACTTAGCAAGCGGGAGGGCCGGGAATGAGCAGTTCTTC. The J gene is TRBJ2-1, the V gene TRBV27, with TRBD2 identical over 10 bases. Trimming cost V 7 bases and J 7 bases; bases outside gene matches: 13. This CDR3 contains 16 residues. Germline V gives CDR1 MNHEY, CDR2 SMNVEV (reference sequence).